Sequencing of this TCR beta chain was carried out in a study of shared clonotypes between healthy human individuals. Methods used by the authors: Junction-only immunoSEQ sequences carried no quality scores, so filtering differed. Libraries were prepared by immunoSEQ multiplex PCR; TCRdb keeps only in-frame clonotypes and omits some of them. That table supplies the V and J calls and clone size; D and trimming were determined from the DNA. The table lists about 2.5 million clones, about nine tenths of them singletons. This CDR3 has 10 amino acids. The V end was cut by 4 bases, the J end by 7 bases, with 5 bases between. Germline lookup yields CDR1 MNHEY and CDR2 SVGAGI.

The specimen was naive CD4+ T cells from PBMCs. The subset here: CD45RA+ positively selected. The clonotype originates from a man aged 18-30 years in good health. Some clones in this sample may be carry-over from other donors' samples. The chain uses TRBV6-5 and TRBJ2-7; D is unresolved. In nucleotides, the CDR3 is TGTGCCAGCAGTTCCTTAGAGCAGTACTTC. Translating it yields CASSSLEQYF.